The TCR beta chain described here comes from a study of identical twins. Using its own MiXCR run on the 5' RACE reads, TCRdb lists one record per CDR3 protein. This sample carries 1.5 million to 2 million distinct CDR3 sequences, roughly 35% of them seen once, and the ten largest clones take less than 0.35%. From germline, CDR1 is MDHEN and CDR2 SYDVKM. CDR3 length equals 13 residues. V lost 8 bases and J lost 1, with 9 bases in between. A remark on this clonotype: Antigen specificity is unknown.

The study, taken as a whole, reports: Sharing of beta out-of-frame sequences by twins showed a weaker excess. Out-of-frame alpha sequences that twins shared showed excess low generation probability. Models underestimated how often monozygotic twins shared out-of-frame TCR alpha.

The receptor's source is a newborn girl in good health. Sequenced sample: cord blood. The rearrangement joins TRBV28 to TRBJ1-5; weak D call: TRBD1 (5 bases). The CDR3 sequence: CASAGQSNQPQHF. The CDR3 DNA sequence: TGTGCCAGCGCCGGACAAAGCAATCAGCCCCAGCATTTT.